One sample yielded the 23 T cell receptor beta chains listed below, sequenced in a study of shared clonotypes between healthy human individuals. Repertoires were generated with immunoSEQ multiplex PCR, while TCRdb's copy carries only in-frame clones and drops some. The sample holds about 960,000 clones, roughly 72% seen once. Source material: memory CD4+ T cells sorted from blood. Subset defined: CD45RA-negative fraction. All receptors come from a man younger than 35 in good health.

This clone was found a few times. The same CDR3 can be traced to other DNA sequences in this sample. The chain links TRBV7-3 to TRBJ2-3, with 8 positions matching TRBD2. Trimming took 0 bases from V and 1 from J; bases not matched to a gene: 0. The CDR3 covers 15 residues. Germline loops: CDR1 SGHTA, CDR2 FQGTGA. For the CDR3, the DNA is TGTGCCAGCAGCTTAACTAGCGGGGGCACAGATACGCAGTATTTT. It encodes CASSLTSGGTDTQYF.

In nucleotides, the CDR3 is TGTGCCAGCAGTGATCGTCAGGGGGTAGGTCAGCCCCAGCATTTT. This gives the protein CASSDRQGVGQPQHF. The J gene is TRBJ1-5, the V gene TRBV6-1; TRBD1 matches 7 bases. This CDR3 has 15 amino acids. Germline V gene lookup returns CDR1 MNHNS and CDR2 SASEGT. V was clipped by 3 bases and J by 6 bases; unmatched bases: 8.

This CDR3 reads CASSPQGISADTQYF. The CDR3 bases are TGTGCCAGCAGCCCACAGGGAATAAGTGCAGATACGCAGTATTTT. This sequence joins TRBV11-2 and TRBJ2-3, with D perhaps TRBD1 (6 bases). The germline V gene has CDR1 SGHAT and CDR2 FQNNGV. CDR3 length equals 15 residues. The V end lost 5 bases, the J end lost 4 bases, and 16 bases lay between the germline ends.

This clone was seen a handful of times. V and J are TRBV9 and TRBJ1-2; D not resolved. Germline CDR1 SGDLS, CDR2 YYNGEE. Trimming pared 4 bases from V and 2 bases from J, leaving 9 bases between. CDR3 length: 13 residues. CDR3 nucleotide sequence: TGTGCCAGCAGCCCGAACGCAAACTATGGCTACACCTTC. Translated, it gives CASSPNANYGYTF. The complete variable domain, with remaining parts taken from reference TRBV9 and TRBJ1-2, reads DSGVTQTPKHLITATGQRVTLRCSPRSGDLSVYWYQQSLDQGLQFLIQYYNGEERAKGNILERFSAQQFPDLHSELNLSSLELGDSALYFCASSPNANYGYTFGSGTRLTVV.

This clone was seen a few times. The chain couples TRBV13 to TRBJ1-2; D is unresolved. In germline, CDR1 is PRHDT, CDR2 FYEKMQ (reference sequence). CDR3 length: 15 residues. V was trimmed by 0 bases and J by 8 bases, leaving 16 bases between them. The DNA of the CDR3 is TGTGCCAGCAGCTTAGGCATAAGGACGGCTAACGGCTACACCTTC. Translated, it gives CASSLGIRTANGYTF.

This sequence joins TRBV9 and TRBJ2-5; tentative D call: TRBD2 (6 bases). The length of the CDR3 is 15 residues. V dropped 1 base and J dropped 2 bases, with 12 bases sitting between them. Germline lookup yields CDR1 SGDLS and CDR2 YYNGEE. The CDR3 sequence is CASSVTGAVQETQYF. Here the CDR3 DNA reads TGTGCCAGCAGCGTAACGGGAGCAGTTCAAGAGACCCAGTACTTC.

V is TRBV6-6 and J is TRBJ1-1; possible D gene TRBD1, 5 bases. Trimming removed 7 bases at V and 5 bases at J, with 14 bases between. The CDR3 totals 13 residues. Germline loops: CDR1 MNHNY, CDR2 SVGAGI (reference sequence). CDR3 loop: CASKLDSKTEAFF. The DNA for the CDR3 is TGTGCCAGCAAACTAGACAGCAAGACTGAAGCTTTCTTT.

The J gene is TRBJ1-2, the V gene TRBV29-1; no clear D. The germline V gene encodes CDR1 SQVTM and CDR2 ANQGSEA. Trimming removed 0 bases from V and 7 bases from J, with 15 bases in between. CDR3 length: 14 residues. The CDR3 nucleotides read TGCAGCGTTGAAGATGCGGGTCTGTCCGGTGGCTACACCTTC. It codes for CSVEDAGLSGGYTF. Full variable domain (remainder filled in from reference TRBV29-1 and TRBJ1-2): SAVISQKPSRDICQRGTSLTIQCQVDSQVTMMFWYRQQPGQSLTLIATANQGSEATYESGFVIDKFPISRPNLTFSTLTVSNMSPEDSSIYLCSVEDAGLSGGYTFGSGTRLTVV.

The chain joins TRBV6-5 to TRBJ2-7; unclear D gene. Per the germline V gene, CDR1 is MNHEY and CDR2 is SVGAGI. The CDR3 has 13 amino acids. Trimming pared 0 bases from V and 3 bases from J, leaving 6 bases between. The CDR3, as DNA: TGTGCCAGCAGTTACTCGAGTGTCTACGAGCAGTACTTC. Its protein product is CASSYSSVYEQYF.

Here the CDR3 DNA reads TGTGCCAGCAGTGAGCGACAGGGGGCGGCCACTGAAGCTTTCTTT. Translated: CASSERQGAATEAFF. The chain carries TRBV2 and TRBJ1-1, with TRBD1 identical over 10 bases. V gave up 3 bases and J gave up 4 bases; unmatched junction bases: 5. CDR3 length: 15 residues. CDR1 and CDR2 (germline): SNHLY, FYNNEI.

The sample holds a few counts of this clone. The CDR3 DNA follows: TGTGCCACCGCCGCGCCGGGCGGTAACTATGGCTACACCTTC. This encodes CATAAPGGNYGYTF. This chain connects TRBV6-6 to TRBJ1-2, with D unclear. The germline V and J ends were trimmed by 10 bases and 1 base, with 16 bases remaining between them. Germline V gene sequence: CDR1 MNHNY, CDR2 SVGAGI (reference sequence). This CDR3 region has 14 residues.

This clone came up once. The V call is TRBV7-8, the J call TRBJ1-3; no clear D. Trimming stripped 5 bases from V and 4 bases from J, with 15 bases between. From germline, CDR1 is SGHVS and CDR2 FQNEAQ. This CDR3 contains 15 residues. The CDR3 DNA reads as TGTGCCAGCAGCCCTCGTTCGGGTAAAGGAAACACCATATATTTT. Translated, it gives CASSPRSGKGNTIYF. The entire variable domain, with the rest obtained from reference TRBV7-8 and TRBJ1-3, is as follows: GAGVSQSPRYKVAKRGQDVALRCDPISGHVSLFWYQQALGQGPEFLTYFQNEAQLDKSGLPSDRFFAERPEGSVSTLKIQRTQQEDSAVYLCASSPRSGKGNTIYFGEGSWLTVV.

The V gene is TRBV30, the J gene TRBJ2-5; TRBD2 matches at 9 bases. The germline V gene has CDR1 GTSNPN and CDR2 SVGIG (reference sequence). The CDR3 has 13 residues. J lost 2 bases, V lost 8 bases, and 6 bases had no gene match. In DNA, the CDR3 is TGTGCCGGGGCGGGGGGGCTTCAAGAGACCCAGTACTTC. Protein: CAGAGGLQETQYF.

In DNA form, the CDR3 reads TGTGCCAGCAGTTACCTGCAGCGGGGGCTCACAGATACGCAGTATTTT. Its translation is CASSYLQRGLTDTQYF. The chain has TRBV6-6 and TRBJ2-3; 8 bases agree with TRBD2. V lost 2 bases to trimming and J lost 2 bases; unmatched junction nucleotides: 6. This CDR3 region has 16 residues. Germline values: CDR1 MNHNY, CDR2 SVGAGI (reference sequence).

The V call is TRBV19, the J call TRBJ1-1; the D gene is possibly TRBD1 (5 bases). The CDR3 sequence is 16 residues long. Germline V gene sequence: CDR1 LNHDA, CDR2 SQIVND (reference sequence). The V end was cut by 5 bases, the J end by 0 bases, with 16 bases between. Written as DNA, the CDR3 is TGTGCCAGTAGTCGCGGACACGTTATAATGAACACTGAAGCTTTCTTT. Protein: CASSRGHVIMNTEAFF.

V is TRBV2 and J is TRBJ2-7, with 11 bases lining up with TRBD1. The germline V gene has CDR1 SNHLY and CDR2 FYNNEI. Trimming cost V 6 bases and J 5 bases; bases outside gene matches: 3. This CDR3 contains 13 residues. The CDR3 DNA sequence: TGTGCCAGCAGGGACAGGGGGCTAAACGAGCAGTACTTC. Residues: CASRDRGLNEQYF. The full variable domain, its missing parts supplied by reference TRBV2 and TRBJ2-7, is EPEVTQTPSHQVTQMGQEVILRCVPISNHLYFYWYRQILGQKVEFLVSFYNNEISEKSEIFDDQFSVERPDGSNFTLKIRSTKLEDSAMYFCASRDRGLNEQYFGPGTRLTVT.

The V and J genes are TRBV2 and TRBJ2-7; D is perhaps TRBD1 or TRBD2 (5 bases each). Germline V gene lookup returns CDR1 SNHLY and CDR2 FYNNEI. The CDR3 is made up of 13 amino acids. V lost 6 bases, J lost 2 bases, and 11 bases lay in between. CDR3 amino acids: CASSGAEPYEQYF. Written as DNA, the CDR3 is TGTGCCAGCAGCGGGGCAGAGCCCTACGAGCAGTACTTC.

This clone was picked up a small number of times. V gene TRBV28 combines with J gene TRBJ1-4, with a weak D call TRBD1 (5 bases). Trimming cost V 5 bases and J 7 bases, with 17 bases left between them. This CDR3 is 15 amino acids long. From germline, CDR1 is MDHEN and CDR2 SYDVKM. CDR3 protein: CASSTLDRFTEKLFF. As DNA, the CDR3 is TGTGCCAGCAGTACCCTTGACAGATTTACTGAAAAACTGTTTTTT.

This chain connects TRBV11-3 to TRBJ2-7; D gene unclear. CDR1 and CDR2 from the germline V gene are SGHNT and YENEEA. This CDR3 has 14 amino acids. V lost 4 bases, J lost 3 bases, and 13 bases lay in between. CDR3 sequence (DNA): TGTGCCAGCAGCTGCCACATGCGCTACTACGAGCAGTACTTC. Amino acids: CASSCHMRYYEQYF.

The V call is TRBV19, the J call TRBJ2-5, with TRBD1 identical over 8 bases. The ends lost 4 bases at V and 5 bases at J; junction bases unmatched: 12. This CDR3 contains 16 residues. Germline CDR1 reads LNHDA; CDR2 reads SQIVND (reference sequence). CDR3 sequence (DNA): TGTGCCAGTAGTAGCATTACAGGGGGGCTCGGGGAGACCCAGTACTTC. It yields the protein CASSSITGGLGETQYF.

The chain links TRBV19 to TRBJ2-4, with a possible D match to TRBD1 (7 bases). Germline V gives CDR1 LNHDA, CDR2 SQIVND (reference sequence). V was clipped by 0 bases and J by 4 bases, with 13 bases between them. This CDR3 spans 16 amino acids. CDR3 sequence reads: CASSIEAGGSKNIQYF. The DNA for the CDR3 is TGTGCCAGTAGTATAGAGGCAGGGGGGTCTAAAAACATTCAGTACTTC.

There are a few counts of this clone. The CDR3 bases are TGTGCCAGCAGCTTACCGGGGACAAGCTCCTACGAGCAGTACTTC. This codes for CASSLPGTSSYEQYF. The chain uses TRBV7-2 and TRBJ2-7; maybe TRBD1 (6 bases). This CDR3 spans 15 amino acids. Germline V gene data show CDR1 as SGHTA and CDR2 as FQGNSA. V was shortened by 2 bases and J by 0 bases, with 11 bases between the two germline ends.

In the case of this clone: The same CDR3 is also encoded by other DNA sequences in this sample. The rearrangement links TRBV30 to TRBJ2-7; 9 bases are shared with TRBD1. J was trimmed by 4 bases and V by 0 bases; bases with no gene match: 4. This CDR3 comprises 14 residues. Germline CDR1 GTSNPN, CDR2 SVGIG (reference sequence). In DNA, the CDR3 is TGTGCCTGGAGTGTACTACAGGGGGCTTACGAGCAGTACTTC. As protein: CAWSVLQGAYEQYF.